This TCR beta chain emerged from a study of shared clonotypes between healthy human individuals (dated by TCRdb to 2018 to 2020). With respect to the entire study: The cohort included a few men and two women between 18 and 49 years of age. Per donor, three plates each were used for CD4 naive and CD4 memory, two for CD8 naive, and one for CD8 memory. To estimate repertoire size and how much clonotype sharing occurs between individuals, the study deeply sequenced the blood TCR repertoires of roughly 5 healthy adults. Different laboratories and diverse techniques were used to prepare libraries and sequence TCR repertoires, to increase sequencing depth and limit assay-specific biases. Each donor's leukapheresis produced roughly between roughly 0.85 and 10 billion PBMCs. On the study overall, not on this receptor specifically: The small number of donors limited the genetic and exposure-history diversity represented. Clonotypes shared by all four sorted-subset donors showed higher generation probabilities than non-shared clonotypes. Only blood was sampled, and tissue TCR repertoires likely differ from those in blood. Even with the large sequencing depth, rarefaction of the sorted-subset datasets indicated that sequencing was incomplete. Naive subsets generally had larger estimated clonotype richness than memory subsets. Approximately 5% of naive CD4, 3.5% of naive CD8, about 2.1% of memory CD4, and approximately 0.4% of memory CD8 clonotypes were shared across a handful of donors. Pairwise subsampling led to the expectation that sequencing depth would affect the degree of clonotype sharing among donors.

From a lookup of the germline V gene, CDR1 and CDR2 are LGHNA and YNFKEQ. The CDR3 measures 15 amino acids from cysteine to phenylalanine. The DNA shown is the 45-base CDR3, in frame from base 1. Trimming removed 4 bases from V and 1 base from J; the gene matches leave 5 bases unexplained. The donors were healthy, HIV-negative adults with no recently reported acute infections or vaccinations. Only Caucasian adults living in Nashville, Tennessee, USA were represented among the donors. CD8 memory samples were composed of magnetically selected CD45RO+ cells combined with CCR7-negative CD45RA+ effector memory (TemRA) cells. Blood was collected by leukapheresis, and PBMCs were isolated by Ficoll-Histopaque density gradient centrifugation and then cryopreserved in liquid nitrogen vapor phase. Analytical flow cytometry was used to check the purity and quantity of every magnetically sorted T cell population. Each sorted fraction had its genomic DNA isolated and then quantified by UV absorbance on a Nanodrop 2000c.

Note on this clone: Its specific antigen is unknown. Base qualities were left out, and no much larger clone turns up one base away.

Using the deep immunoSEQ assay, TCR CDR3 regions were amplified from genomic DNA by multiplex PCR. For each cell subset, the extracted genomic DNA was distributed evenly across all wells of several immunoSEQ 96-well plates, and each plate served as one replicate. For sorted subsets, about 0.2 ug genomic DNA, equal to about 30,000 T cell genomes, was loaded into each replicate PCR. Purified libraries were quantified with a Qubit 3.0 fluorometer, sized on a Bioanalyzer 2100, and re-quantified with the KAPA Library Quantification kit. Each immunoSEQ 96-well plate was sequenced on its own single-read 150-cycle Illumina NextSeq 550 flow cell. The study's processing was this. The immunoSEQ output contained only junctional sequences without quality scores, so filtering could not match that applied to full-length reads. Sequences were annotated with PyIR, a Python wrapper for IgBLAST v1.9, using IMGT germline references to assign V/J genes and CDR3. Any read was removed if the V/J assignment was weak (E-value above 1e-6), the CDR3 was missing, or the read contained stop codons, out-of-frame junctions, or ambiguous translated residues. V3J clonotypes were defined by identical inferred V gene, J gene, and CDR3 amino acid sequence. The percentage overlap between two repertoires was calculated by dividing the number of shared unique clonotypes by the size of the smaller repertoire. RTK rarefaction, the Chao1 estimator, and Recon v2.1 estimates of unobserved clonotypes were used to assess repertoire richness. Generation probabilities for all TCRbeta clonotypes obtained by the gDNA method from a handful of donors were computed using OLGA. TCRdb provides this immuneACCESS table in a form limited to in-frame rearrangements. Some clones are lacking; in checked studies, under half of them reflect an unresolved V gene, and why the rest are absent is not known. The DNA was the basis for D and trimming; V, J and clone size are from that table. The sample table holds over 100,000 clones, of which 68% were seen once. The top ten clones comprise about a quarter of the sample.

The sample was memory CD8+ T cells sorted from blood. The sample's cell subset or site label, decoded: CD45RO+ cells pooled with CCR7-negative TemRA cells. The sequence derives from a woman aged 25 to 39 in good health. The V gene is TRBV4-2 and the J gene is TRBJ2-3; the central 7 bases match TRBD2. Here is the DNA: TGTGCCAGCAGCCTAGGGACTACCCGCACAGATACGCAGTATTTT. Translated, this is CASSLGTTRTDTQYF.